Below are 8 T cell receptor beta chains sequenced from a single sample in a study of T cells and Merkel cell carcinoma outcomes (dated by TCRdb to 2019 to 2021). Libraries were made using the immunoSEQ multiplex PCR assay. TCRdb stores this immuneACCESS table with in-frame sequences only. Part of the clones is absent; in the studies checked, under half of the shortfall reflects unresolved V genes, and no reason is known for the rest. For this sample the table gives under 200 clones, of which 90% to 95% were detected only once. Over 8.5% of the sample is taken by the ten largest. The sample comprised tumor tissue from Merkel cell carcinoma. These receptor sequences come from a human donor with Merkel cell carcinoma.

DNA for the CDR3: TGTGCCAGCAGCCTAACAGGGGCGGGTGAAGCTTTCTTT. It codes for CASSLTGAGEAFF. This rearrangement joins TRBV2 to TRBJ1-1, with 7 bases aligning to TRBD1. CDR3 length equals 13 residues. Germline V lookup: CDR1 SNHLY, CDR2 FYNNEI. V shed 6 bases, J shed 7 bases, and the junction held 8 bases outside the gene matches.

This chain links TRBV7-2 with TRBJ1-2; 8 bases are a match to TRBD1. The V gene's germline CDR1 is SGHTA and CDR2 FQGNSA. CDR3 length: 15 residues. The J segment lost 4 bases and the V segment lost 6 bases, leaving 10 bases of the junction unmatched. CDR3 loop: CASRIGQGASYGYTF. In DNA, the CDR3 is TGTGCCAGCAGGATCGGGCAGGGGGCTTCCTATGGCTACACCTTC.

This chain uses TRBV5-1 with TRBJ1-3; TRBD1 agrees at 9 bases. This CDR3 region has 14 residues. The germline gives CDR1 SGHRS, CDR2 YFSETQ. Germline trimming cut 7 bases from V and 0 bases from J; bases unmatched to any gene: 2. DNA of the CDR3: TGCGCCAGCGGGGACAGGGACTCTGGAAACACCATATATTTT. Amino acids: CASGDRDSGNTIYF.

This chain links TRBV5-1 with TRBJ2-1; D is ambiguous. V gave up 0 bases and J gave up 0 bases, with 7 bases separating them. Germline V gene sequence: CDR1 SGHRS, CDR2 YFSETQ. The CDR3 is 15 residues long. Here the CDR3 DNA reads TGCGCCAGCAGCTTGGAAGGACGCTCCTACAATGAGCAGTTCTTC. Protein sequence: CASSLEGRSYNEQFF.

The chain combines TRBV5-5 with TRBJ2-7; possibly TRBD1 for D (6 bases). The germline V gene has CDR1 SGHKS and CDR2 YYEKEE (reference sequence). The V end lost 5 bases, the J end lost 0 bases, and 15 bases lay between the germline ends. The CDR3 contains 15 residues. The CDR3 DNA reads TGTGCCAGCAGGACGGGACACCAAAGCTCCTACGAGCAGTACTTC. It codes for CASRTGHQSSYEQYF.

J is TRBJ2-3 and V is TRBV7-9; D gene uncertain. This CDR3 has 15 residues. Germline V gives CDR1 SEHNR, CDR2 FQNEAQ (reference sequence). Trimming shortened V by 1 base and J by 1 base, and 9 bases separated the two germline ends. DNA for the CDR3: TGTGCCAGCAGCTTAGTTTCATCTGGCACAGATACGCAGTATTTT. It encodes CASSLVSSGTDTQYF.

The V gene is TRBV6-5, the J gene TRBJ1-1; 7 nucleotides align to TRBD1. CDR1 is MNHEY, CDR2 SVGAGI, per germline. The junction had 5 bases not matched to a gene; V was cut back by 4 bases and J by 0 bases. The length of the CDR3 is 15 residues. This CDR3 is CASSLGQSMNTEAFF. CDR3 DNA sequence: TGTGCCAGCAGTTTGGGACAGTCCATGAACACTGAAGCTTTCTTT.

This chain connects TRBV15 to TRBJ1-2; D uncertain. The V end lost 5 bases, the J end lost 5 bases, and 6 bases lay between the germline ends. This CDR3 is 11 amino acids long. The germline V gene encodes CDR1 LNHNV and CDR2 YYDKDF (reference sequence). CDR3 amino acids: CATSHAYGYTF. DNA for the CDR3: TGTGCCACCAGCCACGCATATGGCTACACCTTC. Together with reference TRBV15 and TRBJ1-2, the CDR3 gives the full variable domain: DAMVIQNPRYQVTQFGKPVTLSCSQTLNHNVMYWYQQKSSQAPKLLFHYYDKDFNNEADTPDNFQSRRPNTSFCFLDIRSPGLGDTAMYLCATSHAYGYTFGSGTRLTVV.